Below, 21 T cell receptor beta chains from the same sample are listed, as sequenced in a study of OX40 agonist ivuxolimab in advanced cancers. Only in-frame clones appear in the TCRdb table, and some are missing; sequencing was by immunoSEQ multiplex PCR. The data hold roughly 59,000 clones, with around 90% observed a single time. This specimen consisted of CD4+ or CD8+ T cells sorted from blood, obtained in a trial of the OX40 agonist ivuxolimab. The source is an adult with an advanced solid tumor such as melanoma, head and neck, liver or kidney cancer.

This clone was seen only once. The genes are TRBV6-1 and TRBJ2-2, with TRBD1 identical over 7 bases. Per the germline V gene, CDR1 is MNHNS and CDR2 is SASEGT. CDR3 size: 15 residues. J lost 4 bases, V lost 6 bases, and 8 bases had no gene match. CDR3: CASRTGVSATGELFF. The CDR3 DNA is TGTGCCAGCAGAACAGGGGTGTCGGCCACCGGGGAGCTGTTTTTT.

The J gene is TRBJ2-5, the V gene TRBV27; TRBD2 might be the D (6 bases). Trimming shortened V by 5 bases and J by 2 bases, and 9 bases separated the two germline ends. CDR3 length: 13 residues. Germline V CDR1 and CDR2: MNHEY, SMNVEV (reference sequence). The CDR3 nucleotides are TGTGCCAGCAGTAGGGAGGCACAAGAGACCCAGTACTTC. This translates into CASSREAQETQYF.

The gene calls are TRBV25-1 and TRBJ2-3, with 7 bases matching TRBD1. J gave up 5 bases and V 2 bases, and 7 bases lay outside the gene matches. Germline V gene lookup returns CDR1 MGHDK and CDR2 SYGVNS. CDR3 size: 15 residues. CDR3 sequence (DNA): TGTGCCAGCAGTGAAAGGGGGCTTGTTGTAGATACGCAGTATTTT. This gives the protein CASSERGLVVDTQYF.

The chain joins TRBV6-1 to TRBJ2-5; 8 bases match TRBD1. V dropped 6 bases and J dropped 5; count of bases not matched to a gene: 5. CDR1 and CDR2 (germline): MNHNS, SASEGT. The CDR3 is 13 residues long. CDR3 residues: CASRPGGGETQYF. Written as DNA, the CDR3 is TGTGCCAGCAGGCCAGGGGGCGGTGAGACCCAGTACTTC.

The V and J genes are TRBV7-2 and TRBJ1-5, with TRBD1 as a possible D gene (5 bases). This CDR3 contains 16 residues. CDR1 and CDR2 from the germline V gene are SGHTA and FQGNSA. Trimming pared 2 bases from V and 1 base from J, leaving 12 bases between. CDR3: CASSLIGQFSNQPQHF. CDR3 bases: TGTGCCAGCAGCTTAATTGGACAATTCAGCAATCAGCCCCAGCATTTT.

The V call is TRBV7-2, the J call TRBJ2-3, with D perhaps matching TRBD1 (6 bases). Per germline, CDR1 SGHTA and CDR2 FQGNSA. The ends were cut back, 7 bases at V and 4 bases at J, with 18 bases in the middle. The CDR3 loop spans 15 amino acids. The CDR3 loop reads CASTTGLNRADTQYF. Written as DNA, the CDR3 is TGTGCCAGCACCACAGGGTTGAACCGCGCAGATACGCAGTATTTT.

In nucleotides, the CDR3 is TGTGCCAGCAGCTGGGACCCGGGACAGACTTACGAGCAGTACTTC. This translates into CASSWDPGQTYEQYF. The chain joins TRBV11-3 to TRBJ2-7, with TRBD1 matching over 7 bases. Unmatched junction bases numbered 10, after V lost 4 bases and J lost 4 bases. Germline lookup yields CDR1 SGHNT and CDR2 YENEEA. The CDR3 is 15 amino acids.

This chain joins TRBV19 and TRBJ2-1; no definite D call. V dropped 6 bases and J dropped 2 bases, with 14 bases sitting between them. Germline-derived CDR1 and CDR2 are LNHDA and SQIVND (reference sequence). This CDR3 has 15 residues. This chain's CDR3 is CASSSTVVTYNEQFF. The CDR3 nucleotides are TGTGCCAGTAGCAGCACGGTCGTCACCTACAATGAGCAGTTCTTC.

The chain's CDR3 is CASSQQENYGYTF. CDR3 nucleotides: TGTGCCAGCAGCCAACAGGAGAACTATGGCTACACCTTC. The chain has TRBV4-2 and TRBJ1-2; D call uncertain. The germline CDR1 and CDR2 sequences are LGHNA and YNFKEQ. Trimming removed 2 bases at V and 2 bases at J, with 6 bases between. The CDR3 has 13 residues.

The chain combines TRBV28 with TRBJ2-5, with a tentative D call TRBD2 (7 bases). Trimming stripped 11 bases from V and 1 base from J, with 14 bases between. The germline V gene encodes CDR1 MDHEN and CDR2 SYDVKM. CDR3 length: 13 residues. CDR3 in amino acids: CAARGGGQETQYF. DNA of the CDR3: TGTGCCGCCCGAGGGGGGGGCCAAGAGACCCAGTACTTC.

This chain links TRBV2 with TRBJ1-5; TRBD1 is a possible D gene (6 bases). The V end was cut by 6 bases, the J end by 8 bases, with 11 bases between. This CDR3 region has 12 residues. Germline V gives CDR1 SNHLY, CDR2 FYNNEI. The chain's CDR3 is CASRKRGEPQHF. The CDR3 coding sequence is TGTGCCAGCAGGAAAAGGGGGGAGCCCCAGCATTTT.

The chain carries TRBV5-6 and TRBJ2-4; no firm D call. V lost 1 base and J 1 base, leaving 9 bases between the germline ends. Germline CDR1 reads SGHDT; CDR2 reads YYEEEE. This CDR3 is 15 amino acids long. CDR3 nucleotide sequence: TGTGCCAGCAGCTTGTTAGGTACGGCCAAAAACATTCAGTACTTC. Translation: CASSLLGTAKNIQYF. Looking up the rest from reference TRBV5-6 and TRBJ2-4 gives the full variable domain: DAGVTQSPTHLIKTRGQQVTLRCSPKSGHDTVSWYQQALGQGPQFIFQYYEEEERQRGNFPDRFSGHQFPNYSSELNVNALLLGDSALYLCASSLLGTAKNIQYFGAGTRLSVL.

The chain is built from TRBV5-6 and TRBJ1-2, with TRBD1 matching 10 bases. J was trimmed by 2 bases and V by 3 bases; bases with no gene match: 1. This CDR3 region has 14 residues. Germline V CDR1 and CDR2: SGHDT, YYEEEE. The CDR3 DNA is TGTGCCAGCAGCTGGGGACAGGGGAACTATGGCTACACCTTC. Protein: CASSWGQGNYGYTF.

The gene calls are TRBV28 and TRBJ1-1; 10 bases match TRBD1. Germline V gene data show CDR1 as MDHEN and CDR2 as SYDVKM. The trim removed 7 bases at V and 5 bases at J, leaving 22 bases unmatched. The CDR3 runs 19 residues. CDR3 in DNA: TGTGCCAGCAACACCCTCGGCGGGAAAGCGAGACAGGGGGCTACTGAAGCTTTCTTT. Amino acid sequence: CASNTLGGKARQGATEAFF.

This clone was seen only a few times. The chain combines TRBV7-2 with TRBJ2-7; D remains unclear. CDR3 length equals 12 residues. V dropped 5 bases and J dropped 2 bases, with 7 bases sitting between them. From germline, CDR1 is SGHTA and CDR2 FQGNSA. This CDR3 reads CASSPATYEQYF. CDR3 nucleotide sequence: TGTGCCAGCAGCCCCGCCACCTACGAGCAGTACTTC.

V and J are TRBV7-2 and TRBJ2-4, with D perhaps matching TRBD2 (6 bases). Looked up from germline, CDR1 is SGHTA and CDR2 is FQGNSA. The CDR3 runs 14 residues. The V end was cut by 0 bases, the J end by 8 bases, with 11 bases between. The CDR3 loop is CASSLAGGGDIQYF. The DNA of the CDR3 is TGTGCCAGCAGCTTAGCGGGAGGTGGGGACATTCAGTACTTC.

The rearrangement links TRBV7-9 to TRBJ2-2; 9 bases map to TRBD2. V dropped 4 bases and J dropped 5; count of bases not matched to a gene: 8. Looked up from germline, CDR1 is SEHNR and CDR2 is FQNEAQ (reference sequence). The CDR3 runs to 16 residues. CDR3 sequence (DNA): TGTGCCAGCAGCTCGGGGCTAGCGGGATTTACCGGGGAGCTGTTTTTT. Its translation: CASSSGLAGFTGELFF.

The V gene is TRBV10-2, the J gene TRBJ1-4; a weak D match, TRBD1 (6 bases). Germline assignment: CDR1 WSHSY and CDR2 SAAADI. This CDR3 contains 14 residues. V lost 5 bases, J lost 4 bases, and 11 bases lay in between. The CDR3 spells CASSLQGYNEKLFF. The CDR3 nucleotides are TGCGCCAGCAGTCTCCAGGGGTATAATGAAAAACTGTTTTTT.

CDR3 in amino acids: CASSLGVVYEQYF. CDR3 bases: TGTGCCAGCAGCTTAGGGGTCGTCTACGAGCAGTACTTC. The rearrangement uses TRBV7-2 and TRBJ2-5, with D unresolved. Gene TRBJ2-7 matches the end of the DNA better, so the J call may be wrong. The V gene's germline CDR1 is SGHTA and CDR2 FQGNSA. The CDR3 sequence is 13 residues long.

The rearrangement uses TRBV30 and TRBJ2-3; the D gene could be TRBD1 or TRBD2 (5 bases each). The germline V gene encodes CDR1 GTSNPN and CDR2 SVGIG (reference sequence). This CDR3 is built from 16 residues. Trimming took 0 bases from V and 6 from J, leaving 19 bases between them. The CDR3 bases are TGTGCCTGGAGTGTACGGGACCGGGCCCCCGGGGATACGCAGTATTTT. It specifies CAWSVRDRAPGDTQYF.

The rearrangement uses TRBV5-1 and TRBJ1-5; TRBD1 might be the D (5 bases). The V gene's germline CDR1 is SGHRS and CDR2 YFSETQ. The CDR3 runs 15 residues. Trimming took off 0 bases at V and 6 bases at J, with 13 bases between the two ends. CDR3 region: CASSLGGETFQPQHF. CDR3 DNA sequence: TGCGCCAGCAGCTTGGGGGGCGAAACGTTTCAGCCCCAGCATTTT.